This T cell receptor beta chain was sequenced for a study of CD8+ T cells in alopecia areata. Study information: The authors grafted skin from approximately 6-12-month-old C3H/HeJ donors with spontaneous alopecia onto roughly 6-10-week-old female C3H/HeJ mice. General observations from the study: More clonal than normal scalp was lesional scalp, particularly alopecia totalis/universalis. Sequencing of scalp samples also captures resident alphabeta T cells of normal skin.

Combined cutaneous lymph node cells underwent sorting by CD4, CD8alpha, NKG2D, NKG2ACE and additional markers. This clone was found a few times. Its antigen is undetermined. Genes here carry mouse names. As the sequencing template, cDNA was produced by extracting RNA and reverse transcribing it. Generated by immunoSEQ multiplex PCR, the TCRdb table keeps only in-frame clones and is missing some. This sample has about 18,000 clones and no singletons, with 31% in the ten largest. This TCR came from a C3H/HeJ mouse with alopecia areata. For this mouse line, the MHC haplotype is H2-k. Sequencing input: CD8+ T cells sorted from a lymph node.

CDR3 DNA (partial): TGCACCTGCAGTGGGGACACCTCAAACACCGGG. Encoded protein: CTCSGDTSNTG. The full-length CDR3 reads as CTCSGDTSNTGQLYF. The chain couples TRBV1 to TRBJ2-2; D may be TRBD1 (6 bases). The read ends 4 residues before the CDR3 terminus; that terminus is restored from the germline J gene. CDR1 and CDR2 (germline): NSQYPW, LRSPGD (reference sequence). The CDR3 runs to 15 residues. V lost 4 bases and J lost 0, with 9 bases in between.